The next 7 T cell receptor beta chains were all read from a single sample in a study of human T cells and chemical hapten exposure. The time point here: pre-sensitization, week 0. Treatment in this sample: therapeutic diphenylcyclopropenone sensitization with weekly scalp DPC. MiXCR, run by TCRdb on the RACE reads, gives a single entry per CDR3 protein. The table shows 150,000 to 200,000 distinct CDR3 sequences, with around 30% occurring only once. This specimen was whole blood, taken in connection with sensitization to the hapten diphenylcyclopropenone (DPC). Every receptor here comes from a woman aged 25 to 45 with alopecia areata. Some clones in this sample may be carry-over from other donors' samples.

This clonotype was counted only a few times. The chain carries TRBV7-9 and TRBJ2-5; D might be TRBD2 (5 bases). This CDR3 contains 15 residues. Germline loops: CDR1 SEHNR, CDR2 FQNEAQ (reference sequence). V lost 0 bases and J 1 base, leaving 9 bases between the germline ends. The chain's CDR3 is CASSLARGIQETQYF. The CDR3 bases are TGTGCCAGCAGCTTAGCTCGAGGGATCCAAGAGACCCAGTACTTC.

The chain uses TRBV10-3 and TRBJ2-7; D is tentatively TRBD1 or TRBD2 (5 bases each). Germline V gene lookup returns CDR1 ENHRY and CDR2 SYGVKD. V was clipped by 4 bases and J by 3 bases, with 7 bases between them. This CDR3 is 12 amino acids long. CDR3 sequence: CAISAGRYEQYF. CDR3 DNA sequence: TGTGCCATCAGTGCGGGGCGCTACGAGCAGTACTTC.

The CDR3 DNA follows: TGCGCCAGCAGCTTGAACCCGGGGGCGAGGACTGAAGCTTTCTTT. Amino acids: CASSLNPGARTEAFF. V and J are TRBV5-1 and TRBJ1-1; TRBD1 might be the D (6 bases). CDR3 size: 15 residues. Trimming stripped 1 base from V and 5 bases from J, with 15 bases between. Germline values: CDR1 SGHRS, CDR2 YFSETQ.

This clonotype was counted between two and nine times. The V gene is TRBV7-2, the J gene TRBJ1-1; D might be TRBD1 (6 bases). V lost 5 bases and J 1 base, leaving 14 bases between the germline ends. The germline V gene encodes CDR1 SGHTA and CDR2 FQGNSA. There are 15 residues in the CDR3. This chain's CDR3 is CASSTPDRWNTEAFF. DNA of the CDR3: TGTGCCAGCAGCACTCCAGACAGGTGGAACACTGAAGCTTTCTTT.

Here the CDR3 reads CASSEREGPFNEQFF. The DNA of the CDR3 is TGTGCCAGCAGTGAGCGGGAGGGCCCATTCAATGAGCAGTTCTTC. The rearrangement joins TRBV6-4 to TRBJ2-1; TRBD2 matches at 9 bases. Germline V gene data show CDR1 as MRHNA and CDR2 as SNTAGT. The CDR3 contains 15 residues. V lost 3 bases, J lost 6 bases, and 6 bases stayed unmatched.

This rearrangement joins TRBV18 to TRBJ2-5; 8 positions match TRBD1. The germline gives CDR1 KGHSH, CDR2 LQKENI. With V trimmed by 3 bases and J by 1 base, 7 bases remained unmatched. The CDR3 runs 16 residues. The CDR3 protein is CASSPAIGTGQETQYF. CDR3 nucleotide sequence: TGTGCCAGCTCACCGGCCATAGGGACAGGCCAAGAGACCCAGTACTTC.

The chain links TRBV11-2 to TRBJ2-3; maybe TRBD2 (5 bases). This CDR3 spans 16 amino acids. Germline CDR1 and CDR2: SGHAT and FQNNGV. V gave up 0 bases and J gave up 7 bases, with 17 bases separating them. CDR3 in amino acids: CASSLEGAALINTQYF. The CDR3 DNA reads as TGTGCCAGCAGCTTAGAAGGAGCGGCCTTAATAAATACGCAGTATTTT.